These 20 T cell receptor beta chains were all obtained from the same sample, sequenced in a study of blood T cell dynamics during melanoma immunotherapy. Sequencing was performed with immunoSEQ multiplex PCR; in TCRdb, only in-frame clones are kept and a portion is missing. The sample includes 6,300 or so clones, about 93% of them seen just once. This sample's time point: pre-treatment baseline. The sequencing used cell-free DNA from blood, collected from a patient treated with checkpoint blockade. These receptors were collected from a human donor with melanoma.

Here the CDR3 DNA reads TGTGCCAGTAGTTTCTGGGACAAGAACACCGGGGAGCTGTTTTTT. Translated: CASSFWDKNTGELFF. The chain has TRBV19 and TRBJ2-2; D perhaps matches TRBD1 (6 bases). The V end was cut by 5 bases, the J end by 1 base, with 11 bases between. The germline CDR1 and CDR2 sequences are LNHDA and SQIVND (reference sequence). CDR3 size: 15 residues.

This rearrangement joins TRBV5-6 to TRBJ2-2; 9 nucleotides line up with TRBD1. Losses at the gene ends were 2 bases for V and 6 bases for J; bases not matched to a gene: 2. From germline, CDR1 is SGHDT and CDR2 YYEEEE. The CDR3 consists of 14 residues. As DNA, the CDR3 is TGTGCCAGCAGCTTCGGGACAGGGTCCGGGGAGCTGTTTTTT. This codes for CASSFGTGSGELFF.

The chain employs TRBV2 and TRBJ2-3; 7 nucleotides agree with TRBD2. CDR3 length equals 15 residues. The V and J ends lost 4 bases and 2 bases, in that order; junction bases with no gene match: 6. Germline CDR1 is SNHLY and CDR2 is FYNNEI. The CDR3 reads CASSGGTKNTDTQYF. The CDR3 region has the DNA TGTGCCAGCAGTGGGGGGACTAAGAACACAGATACGCAGTATTTT.

The chain joins TRBV6-6 to TRBJ1-6; possible D gene TRBD1, 6 bases. CDR3 length: 14 residues. With 6 bases removed from V and 10 bases from J, the gap between germline ends came to 16 bases. The germline V gene encodes CDR1 MNHNY and CDR2 SVGAGI (reference sequence). CDR3 nucleotide sequence: TGTGCCAGCAGCCCCCCCGGGGGCCGGTCACCCCTCCACTTT. It is translated as CASSPPGGRSPLHF.

The rearrangement links TRBV11-2 to TRBJ2-1, with 10 bases lining up with TRBD2. Per the germline V gene, CDR1 is SGHAT and CDR2 is FQNNGV. V lost 5 bases and J lost 9; bases outside the gene matches: 13. CDR3 length: 16 amino acids. Here the CDR3 reads CASSQEAGGFGSEQFF. CDR3 DNA: TGTGCCAGCAGCCAAGAAGCGGGGGGGTTTGGAAGTGAGCAGTTCTTC.

J is TRBJ2-2 and V is TRBV10-1; unclear D gene. Trimming took 0 bases from V and 0 from J, leaving 8 bases between them. The CDR3 is made up of 16 amino acids. Looked up from germline, CDR1 is WNHNN and CDR2 is SYGVQD (reference sequence). CDR3 sequence: CASSESVGANTGELFF. CDR3 DNA: TGCGCCAGCAGTGAGTCGGTGGGCGCGAACACCGGGGAGCTGTTTTTT.

The chain links TRBV13 to TRBJ2-2, with D unclear. The CDR3 sequence is 14 residues long. Per the germline V gene, CDR1 is PRHDT and CDR2 is FYEKMQ (reference sequence). V lost 1 base to trimming and J lost 6 bases, with 9 bases between them. The CDR3 nucleotides are TGTGCCAGCAGCTTAGCTACGCATGCCGGGGAGCTGTTTTTT. Its protein product is CASSLATHAGELFF.

V and J are TRBV5-6 and TRBJ2-1; D may be TRBD1 (6 bases). In germline, CDR1 is SGHDT, CDR2 YYEEEE. CDR3 length: 16 amino acids. V was shortened by 0 bases and J by 6 bases, with 16 bases between the two germline ends. CDR3 DNA: TGTGCCAGCAGCTTGGAGGAGTTGGGGGCGAGCAATGAGCAGTTCTTC. Translated: CASSLEELGASNEQFF.

This rearrangement joins TRBV11-3 to TRBJ2-2; D gene uncertain. Germline CDR1 SGHNT, CDR2 YENEEA. Trimming shortened V by 4 bases and J by 6 bases, and 12 bases separated the two germline ends. There are 14 residues in the CDR3. CDR3 region: CASSSQDKAGELFF. DNA of the CDR3: TGTGCCAGCAGCTCCCAAGATAAGGCCGGGGAGCTGTTTTTT.

This chain links TRBV5-1 with TRBJ1-1; D gene ambiguous. This CDR3 spans 14 amino acids. Per the germline V gene, CDR1 is SGHRS and CDR2 is YFSETQ. The V end was cut by 1 base, the J end by 3 bases, with 10 bases between. CDR3 in DNA: TGCGCCAGCAGCTTGACGGCGGCGTACACTGAAGCTTTCTTT. This codes for CASSLTAAYTEAFF.

The chain recombines TRBV19 with TRBJ1-5; D might be TRBD1 (5 bases). The CDR3 covers 14 residues. The V end was cut by 2 bases, the J end by 3 bases, with 8 bases between. Germline V gives CDR1 LNHDA, CDR2 SQIVND (reference sequence). The CDR3 coding sequence is TGTGCCAGTAGTATAACGGGGGACAATCAGCCCCAGCATTTT. Translation gives CASSITGDNQPQHF.

Only one count was recorded for this clone. V is TRBV6-1 and J is TRBJ1-6; 7 bases match TRBD1. The V segment lost 7 bases and the J segment 7 bases; nucleotides outside the gene matches: 4. The V gene's germline CDR1 is MNHNS and CDR2 SASEGT. The CDR3 is 13 residues long. CDR3 nucleotide sequence: TGTGCCAGCATCGGACAGGTCAATTCACCCCTCCACTTT. Its translation is CASIGQVNSPLHF.

J is TRBJ2-1 and V is TRBV9; D remains unclear. Trimming took 4 bases from V and 9 from J, leaving 20 bases between them. Germline CDR1 is SGDLS and CDR2 is YYNGEE. This CDR3 comprises 15 residues. DNA for the CDR3: TGTGCCAGCAGCCCCACTCTCTTAAGGATTGGTGAGCAGTTCTTC. Translated, it gives CASSPTLLRIGEQFF.

The CDR3 DNA follows: TGTGCCATCAGTGAGTCGGACATGGACAGGTCTGGCGAGCAGTACTTC. Protein product: CAISESDMDRSGEQYF. The rearrangement uses TRBV10-3 and TRBJ2-7; 7 nucleotides align to TRBD1. V lost 0 bases and J lost 6; bases outside the gene matches: 11. Germline lookup yields CDR1 ENHRY and CDR2 SYGVKD. The CDR3 runs to 16 residues.

This rearrangement joins TRBV5-8 to TRBJ1-2; D is unresolved. Germline lookup yields CDR1 SGHTS and CDR2 YDEGEE. V gave up 4 bases and J gave up 4 bases, with 17 bases separating them. The CDR3 has 15 amino acids. CDR3 in DNA: TGTGCCAGCAGCCATGTCGGTGTAGCAGGCTATGGCTACACCTTC. Amino acids: CASSHVGVAGYGYTF. Combining the CDR3 with reference TRBV5-8 and TRBJ1-2 gives the whole variable domain EAGVTQSPTHLIKTRGQQATLRCSPISGHTSVYWYQQALGLGLQFLLWYDEGEERNRGNFPPRFSGRQFPNYSSELNVNALELEDSALYLCASSHVGVAGYGYTFGSGTRLTVV.

The rearrangement links TRBV5-1 to TRBJ1-6; D unresolved. From germline, CDR1 is SGHRS and CDR2 YFSETQ. The CDR3 loop spans 14 amino acids. Trimming took 0 bases from V and 7 from J, leaving 8 bases between them. The DNA of the CDR3 is TGCGCCAGCAGCTTGGCCCTCGGGAATTCACCCCTCCACTTT. Translated, it gives CASSLALGNSPLHF.

This clone was detected once. The chain couples TRBV7-2 to TRBJ1-5, with D perhaps matching TRBD1 (6 bases). This CDR3 is built from 14 residues. Germline V gives CDR1 SGHTA, CDR2 FQGNSA. V was trimmed by 5 bases and J by 6 bases, leaving 14 bases between them. DNA for the CDR3: TGTGCCAGCAGCGCGGGACACCGGGGTCAGCCCCAGCATTTT. Translated, it gives CASSAGHRGQPQHF. Drawing the rest from reference TRBV7-2 and TRBJ1-5, the complete variable domain is GAGVSQSPSNKVTEKGKDVELRCDPISGHTALYWYRQSLGQGLEFLIYFQGNSAPDKSGLPSDRFSAERTGGSVSTLTIQRTQQEDSAVYLCASSAGHRGQPQHFGDGTRLSIL.

The chain joins TRBV6-5 to TRBJ2-7; 13 bases agree with TRBD2. Losses at the gene ends were 6 bases for V and 3 bases for J; bases not matched to a gene: 2. Germline V gives CDR1 MNHEY, CDR2 SVGAGI. The CDR3 has 14 amino acids. CDR3 in amino acids: CASRRTSGSYEQYF. DNA for the CDR3: TGTGCCAGCAGGCGGACTAGCGGGAGCTACGAGCAGTACTTC.

The rearrangement joins TRBV19 to TRBJ2-1; 12 bases match TRBD2. CDR3 length: 15 residues. V lost 5 bases to trimming and J lost 5 bases; unmatched junction nucleotides: 4. Germline V gives CDR1 LNHDA, CDR2 SQIVND (reference sequence). The CDR3 loop is CASSALAGGDNEQFF. For the CDR3, the DNA is TGTGCCAGTAGTGCCCTAGCGGGAGGGGACAATGAGCAGTTCTTC.

This chain joins TRBV5-1 and TRBJ1-5; D perhaps matches TRBD1 (5 bases). The V gene lost 0 bases and the J gene lost 5 bases, with 9 bases spanning the gap. Germline values: CDR1 SGHRS, CDR2 YFSETQ. The CDR3 is made up of 14 amino acids. The CDR3 DNA reads as TGCGCCAGCAGCTTGGGAGGGGAGCATCAGCCCCAGCATTTT. This translates into CASSLGGEHQPQHF.